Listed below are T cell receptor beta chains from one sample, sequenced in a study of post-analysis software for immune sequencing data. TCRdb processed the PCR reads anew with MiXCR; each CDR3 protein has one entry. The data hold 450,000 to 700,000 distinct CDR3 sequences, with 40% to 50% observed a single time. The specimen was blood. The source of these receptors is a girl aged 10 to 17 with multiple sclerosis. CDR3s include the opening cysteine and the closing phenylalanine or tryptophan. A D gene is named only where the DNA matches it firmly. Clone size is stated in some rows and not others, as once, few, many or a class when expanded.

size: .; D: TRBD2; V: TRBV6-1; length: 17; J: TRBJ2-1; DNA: TGTGCCAGCAGTGAAATGACTAGCGGGGGGGTCGGCAATAAGCAGTTCTTC; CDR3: CASSEMTSGGVGNKQFF
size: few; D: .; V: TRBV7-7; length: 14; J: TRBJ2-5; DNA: TGTGCCAGCAGCTTACAGGGGCGAGATGAGACCCAGTACTTC; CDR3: CASSLQGRDETQYF
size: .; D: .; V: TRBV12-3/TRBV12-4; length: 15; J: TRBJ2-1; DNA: TGTGCCAGCAGTTTGGGGGTTGACTCCTACAATGAGCAGTTCTTC; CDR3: CASSLGVDSYNEQFF
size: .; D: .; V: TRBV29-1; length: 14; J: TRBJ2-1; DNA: TGCAGCGTCGAAGGGGCGGGACCCCACAACGAGCAGTTCTTC; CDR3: CSVEGAGPHNEQFF
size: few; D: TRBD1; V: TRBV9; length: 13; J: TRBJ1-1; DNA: TGTGCCAGCGGCAAACAGGGGATTACTGAAGCTTTCTTT; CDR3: CASGKQGITEAFF
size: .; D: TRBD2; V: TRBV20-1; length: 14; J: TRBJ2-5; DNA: TGCAGTGCTAGAGATCTCGGGAGGGAAGAGACCCAGTACTTC; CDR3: CSARDLGREETQYF
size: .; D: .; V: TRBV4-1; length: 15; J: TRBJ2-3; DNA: TGCGCCAGCAGCCAAGATCAAGGGGGCACAGATACGCAGTATTTT; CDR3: CASSQDQGGTDTQYF
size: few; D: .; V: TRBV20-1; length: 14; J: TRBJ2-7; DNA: TGCAGTGCTAGAGATGAGGGGGGACCCTACGAGCAGTACTTC; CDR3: CSARDEGGPYEQYF
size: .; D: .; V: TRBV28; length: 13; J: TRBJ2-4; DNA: TGTGCCAGCAGTTTAATCGGGAAGGGGATTCAGTACTTC; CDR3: CASSLIGKGIQYF
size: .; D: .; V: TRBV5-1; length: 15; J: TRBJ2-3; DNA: TGCGCCAGCAGCTTTCGGCGGGGGCCCACAGATACGCAGTATTTT; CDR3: CASSFRRGPTDTQYF
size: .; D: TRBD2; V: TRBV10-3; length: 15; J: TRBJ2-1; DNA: TGTGCCATCAGCCCGGGACTAGGTCCGTACGAGGAGCAGTTCTTC; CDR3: CAISPGLGPYEEQFF
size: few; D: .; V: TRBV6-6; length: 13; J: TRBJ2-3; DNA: TGTGCCAGCAGTCAACTAGTCTCCGATACGCAGTATTTT; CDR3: CASSQLVSDTQYF
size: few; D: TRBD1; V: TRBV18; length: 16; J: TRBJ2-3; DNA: TGTGCCAGCTCACGAGGCCCAACAGGGACAGCAGATACGCAGTATTTT; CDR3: CASSRGPTGTADTQYF
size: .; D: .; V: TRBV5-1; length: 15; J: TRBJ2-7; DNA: TGCGCCAGCCGTGGGGGCAAATTTAAGCCCTACGAGCAGTACTTC; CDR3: CASRGGKFKPYEQYF